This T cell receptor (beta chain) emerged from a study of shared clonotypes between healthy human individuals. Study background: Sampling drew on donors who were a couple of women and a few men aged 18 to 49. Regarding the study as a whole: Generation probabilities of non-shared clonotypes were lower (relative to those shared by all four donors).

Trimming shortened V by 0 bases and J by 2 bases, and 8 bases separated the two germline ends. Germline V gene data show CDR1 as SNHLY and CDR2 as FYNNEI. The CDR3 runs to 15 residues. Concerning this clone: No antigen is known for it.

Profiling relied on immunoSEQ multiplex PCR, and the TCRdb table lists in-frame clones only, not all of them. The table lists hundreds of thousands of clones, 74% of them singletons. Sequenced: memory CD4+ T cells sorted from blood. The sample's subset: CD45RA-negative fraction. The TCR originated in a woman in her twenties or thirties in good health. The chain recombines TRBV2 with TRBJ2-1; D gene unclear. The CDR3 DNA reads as TGTGCCAGCAGTGAAGCTAGAATTACCTACAATGAGCAGTTCTTC. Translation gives CASSEARITYNEQFF. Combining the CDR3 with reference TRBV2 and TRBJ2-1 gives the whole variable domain EPEVTQTPSHQVTQMGQEVILRCVPISNHLYFYWYRQILGQKVEFLVSFYNNEISEKSEIFDDQFSVERPDGSNFTLKIRSTKLEDSAMYFCASSEARITYNEQFFGPGTRLTVL.